A selection of T cell receptor beta chains follows, all from one sample in a study of cytomegalovirus exposure and HLA in healthy donors. Method: immunoSEQ multiplex PCR; TCRdb's copy keeps in-frame clones and lacks some. Among about 59,000 clones listed, approximately 80% were seen once. The sequenced sample consisted of PBMCs. The source is a middle-aged woman in good health and CMV-seronegative. Both conserved end residues are part of each CDR3. The order of the fields is J gene, D gene, CDR3 length, V gene, clone size, CDR3 protein, CDR3 DNA. A D gene is named only where the DNA matches it firmly. Only part of the rows carry a size: once, few, many, or a class if the clone is expanded.

j_gene: TRBJ2-7; d_gene: .; len: 14; v_gene: TRBV10-3; abundance: .; CDR3aa: CAISDPGSPYEQYF; CDR3nt: TGTGCCATCAGTGACCCCGGGAGCCCCTACGAGCAGTACTTC
j_gene: TRBJ2-7; d_gene: .; len: 19; v_gene: TRBV14; abundance: few; CDR3aa: CASSQDRGFLVRGDYEQYF; CDR3nt: TGTGCCAGCAGCCAAGATCGAGGTTTTTTGGTACGGGGAGACTACGAGCAGTACTTC
j_gene: TRBJ1-5; d_gene: TRBD1; len: 14; v_gene: TRBV7-8; abundance: .; CDR3aa: CASSPTGGSQPQHF; CDR3nt: TGTGCCAGCAGCCCAACAGGGGGCAGTCAGCCCCAGCATTTT
j_gene: TRBJ2-3; d_gene: TRBD2; len: 16; v_gene: TRBV7-3; abundance: once; CDR3aa: CASSLGLAGITDTQYF; CDR3nt: TGTGCCAGCAGCTTAGGCCTAGCGGGGATCACAGATACGCAGTATTTT
j_gene: TRBJ2-1; d_gene: TRBD2; len: 12; v_gene: TRBV6-5; abundance: .; CDR3aa: CVAGNSYNEQFF; CDR3nt: TGTGTAGCGGGTAACTCCTACAATGAGCAGTTCTTC
j_gene: TRBJ1-1; d_gene: .; len: 14; v_gene: TRBV18; abundance: .; CDR3aa: CASSPPVGPTEAFF; CDR3nt: TGTGCCAGCTCACCACCGGTGGGGCCCACTGAAGCTTTCTTT
j_gene: TRBJ2-7; d_gene: .; len: 13; v_gene: TRBV19; abundance: .; CDR3aa: CASNNGGSYEQYF; CDR3nt: TGTGCCAGTAACAACGGCGGCTCCTACGAGCAGTACTTC
j_gene: TRBJ2-2; d_gene: .; len: 16; v_gene: TRBV2; abundance: .; CDR3aa: CASSERGPGGTGELFF; CDR3nt: TGTGCCAGCAGTGAACGGGGGCCAGGGGGCACCGGGGAGCTGTTTTTT
j_gene: TRBJ2-7; d_gene: .; len: 16; v_gene: TRBV27; abundance: few; CDR3aa: CASSLRATGSSYEQYF; CDR3nt: TGTGCCAGCAGTTTGAGGGCCACGGGGAGCTCCTACGAGCAGTACTTC
j_gene: TRBJ1-5; d_gene: .; len: 16; v_gene: TRBV5-8; abundance: .; CDR3aa: CASSTRRQEVGQPQHF; CDR3nt: TGTGCCAGCAGCACACGACGACAGGAGGTGGGCCAGCCCCAGCATTTT
j_gene: TRBJ2-5; d_gene: TRBD2; len: 17; v_gene: TRBV4-3; abundance: few; CDR3aa: CASSQVRGRGWQETQYF; CDR3nt: TGCGCCAGCAGCCAAGTGCGCGGGAGGGGGTGGCAAGAGACCCAGTACTTC
j_gene: TRBJ2-3; d_gene: TRBD2; len: 14; v_gene: TRBV15; abundance: once; CDR3aa: CATSSREESDTQYF; CDR3nt: TGTGCCACCAGCAGTCGGGAGGAGTCAGATACGCAGTATTTT
j_gene: TRBJ2-6; d_gene: .; len: 15; v_gene: TRBV6-1; abundance: .; CDR3aa: CASREQFSGANVLTF; CDR3nt: TGTGCCAGCAGGGAACAATTCTCTGGGGCCAACGTCCTGACTTTC
j_gene: TRBJ1-4; d_gene: .; len: 16; v_gene: TRBV28; abundance: few; CDR3aa: CASSPSGTPNNEKLFF; CDR3nt: TGTGCCAGCAGTCCCTCCGGGACACCTAATAATGAAAAACTGTTTTTT
j_gene: TRBJ2-7; d_gene: TRBD1; len: 14; v_gene: TRBV11-2; abundance: .; CDR3aa: CASSPGQLSYEQYF; CDR3nt: TGTGCCAGCAGCCCGGGACAGCTCTCCTACGAGCAGTACTTC
j_gene: TRBJ2-1; d_gene: TRBD2; len: 17; v_gene: TRBV10-2; abundance: .; CDR3aa: CASRGTSGRIAYNEQFF; CDR3nt: TGCGCCAGCAGAGGGACTAGCGGGAGGATCGCCTACAATGAGCAGTTCTTC
j_gene: TRBJ2-7; d_gene: .; len: 14; v_gene: TRBV4-3; abundance: .; CDR3aa: CASSQVVGANEQYF; CDR3nt: TGCGCCAGCAGCCAAGTTGTAGGGGCGAACGAGCAGTACTTC
j_gene: TRBJ2-7; d_gene: TRBD1; len: 15; v_gene: TRBV11-1; abundance: .; CDR3aa: CASSFRRQGQLEQYF; CDR3nt: TGTGCCAGCAGCTTTCGGAGACAGGGGCAATTAGAGCAGTACTTC
j_gene: TRBJ1-5; d_gene: TRBD1; len: 15; v_gene: TRBV7-9; abundance: .; CDR3aa: CASSPIEGARQPQHF; CDR3nt: TGTGCCAGCAGCCCGATTGAGGGGGCCCGGCAGCCCCAGCATTTT
j_gene: TRBJ2-5; d_gene: .; len: 12; v_gene: TRBV14; abundance: few; CDR3aa: CASSRLQETQYF; CDR3nt: TGTGCCAGCAGTCGCCTACAAGAGACCCAGTACTTC
j_gene: TRBJ1-2; d_gene: TRBD1; len: 16; v_gene: TRBV7-9; abundance: once; CDR3aa: CASSLGDSGRIGGYTF; CDR3nt: TGTGCCAGCAGCTTAGGGGACAGCGGACGGATCGGAGGCTACACCTTC
j_gene: TRBJ2-3; d_gene: .; len: 13; v_gene: TRBV5-1; abundance: .; CDR3aa: CASSTPSTDTQYF; CDR3nt: TGCGCCAGCAGCACACCGAGCACAGATACGCAGTATTTT
j_gene: TRBJ1-2; d_gene: TRBD1; len: 14; v_gene: TRBV7-2; abundance: .; CDR3aa: CASSLGDRVYGYTF; CDR3nt: TGTGCCAGCAGCTTAGGGGACAGGGTTTATGGCTACACCTTC
j_gene: TRBJ2-2; d_gene: .; len: 13; v_gene: TRBV6-5; abundance: .; CDR3aa: CASSYGTPGELFF; CDR3nt: TGTGCCAGCAGTTACGGGACTCCCGGGGAGCTGTTTTTT
j_gene: TRBJ1-1; d_gene: .; len: 14; v_gene: TRBV15; abundance: once; CDR3aa: CATSRNRVYTEAFF; CDR3nt: TGTGCCACCAGCAGGAACAGGGTCTACACTGAAGCTTTCTTT
j_gene: TRBJ2-1; d_gene: .; len: 16; v_gene: TRBV6-4; abundance: .; CDR3aa: CASSDKVQGGHNEQFF; CDR3nt: TGTGCCAGCAGTGACAAGGTGCAGGGGGGACACAATGAGCAGTTCTTC
j_gene: TRBJ2-7; d_gene: .; len: 9; v_gene: TRBV10-1; abundance: .; CDR3aa: CRREYEQYF; CDR3nt: TGCAGGCGGGAATACGAGCAGTACTTC
j_gene: TRBJ2-2; d_gene: .; len: 14; v_gene: TRBV6-5; abundance: .; CDR3aa: CASRGGTNTGELFF; CDR3nt: TGTGCCAGTCGAGGAGGGACTAACACCGGGGAGCTGTTTTTT
j_gene: TRBJ2-7; d_gene: .; len: 11; v_gene: TRBV7-9; abundance: few; CDR3aa: CASSFNYEQYF; CDR3nt: TGTGCCAGCAGCTTTAATTACGAGCAGTACTTC
j_gene: TRBJ1-3; d_gene: .; len: 15; v_gene: TRBV5-1; abundance: .; CDR3aa: CASSLVGSSGNTIYF; CDR3nt: TGCGCCAGCAGCTTGGTGGGGAGTAGCGGAAACACCATATATTTT
j_gene: TRBJ1-1; d_gene: TRBD1; len: 17; v_gene: TRBV4-3; abundance: few; CDR3aa: CASSLSPLGQGGTEAFF; CDR3nt: TGCGCCAGCAGCCTAAGCCCCCTGGGACAGGGGGGGACTGAAGCTTTCTTT
j_gene: TRBJ1-4; d_gene: .; len: 14; v_gene: TRBV5-4; abundance: few; CDR3aa: CASSLGRTAEKLFF; CDR3nt: TGTGCCAGCAGCTTGGGGAGGACCGCGGAAAAACTGTTTTTT
j_gene: TRBJ1-4; d_gene: TRBD1; len: 12; v_gene: TRBV2; abundance: .; CDR3aa: CASRQGNEKLFF; CDR3nt: TGTGCCAGTAGACAGGGGAATGAAAAACTGTTTTTT
j_gene: TRBJ2-4; d_gene: .; len: 18; v_gene: TRBV5-6; abundance: .; CDR3aa: CASSMDSHPGAAKNIQYF; CDR3nt: TGTGCCAGCAGCATGGACAGCCACCCAGGGGCTGCCAAAAACATTCAGTACTTC
j_gene: TRBJ2-3; d_gene: .; len: 13; v_gene: TRBV25-1; abundance: once; CDR3aa: CASSEDNTDTQYF; CDR3nt: TGTGCCAGCAGTGAAGACAACACAGATACGCAGTATTTT
j_gene: TRBJ2-3; d_gene: .; len: 13; v_gene: TRBV7-3; abundance: .; CDR3aa: CASSLTHGDTQYF; CDR3nt: TGTGCCAGCAGCTTAACGCATGGCGATACGCAGTATTTT
j_gene: TRBJ1-1; d_gene: TRBD1; len: 15; v_gene: TRBV7-3; abundance: few; CDR3aa: CASSSQGQANTEAFF; CDR3nt: TGTGCCAGCAGCTCCCAGGGACAGGCCAACACTGAAGCTTTCTTT
j_gene: TRBJ2-3; d_gene: TRBD2; len: 19; v_gene: TRBV4-1; abundance: .; CDR3aa: CASSPLDGASGRSTDTQYF; CDR3nt: TGCGCCAGCAGCCCCCTAGACGGAGCTAGCGGGCGTAGCACAGATACGCAGTATTTT
j_gene: TRBJ2-3; d_gene: .; len: 15; v_gene: TRBV27; abundance: .; CDR3aa: CASSFTRAATDTQYF; CDR3nt: TGTGCCAGCAGTTTCACCCGCGCGGCCACAGATACGCAGTATTTT
j_gene: TRBJ2-1; d_gene: TRBD1; len: 16; v_gene: TRBV15; abundance: .; CDR3aa: CATSRDPGQAYNEQFF; CDR3nt: TGTGCCACCAGCAGAGATCCGGGACAGGCCTACAATGAGCAGTTCTTC
j_gene: TRBJ1-5; d_gene: .; len: 15; v_gene: TRBV5-5; abundance: .; CDR3aa: CASSLDPTGNQPQHF; CDR3nt: TGTGCCAGCAGCTTGGACCCCACAGGGAATCAGCCCCAGCATTTT
j_gene: TRBJ2-4; d_gene: .; len: 19; v_gene: TRBV23-1; abundance: .; CDR3aa: CASSQLTTTGCEAKNIQYF; CDR3nt: TGCGCCAGCAGTCAGCTCACTACAACAGGGTGTGAAGCCAAAAACATTCAGTACTTC
j_gene: TRBJ2-7; d_gene: .; len: 13; v_gene: TRBV27; abundance: .; CDR3aa: CASSPGASYEQYF; CDR3nt: TGTGCCAGCAGTCCAGGGGCCTCCTACGAGCAGTACTTC
j_gene: TRBJ1-2; d_gene: TRBD1; len: 13; v_gene: TRBV6-1; abundance: once; CDR3aa: CASSETGSFGYTF; CDR3nt: TGTGCCAGCAGCGAGACAGGGTCGTTTGGCTACACCTTC